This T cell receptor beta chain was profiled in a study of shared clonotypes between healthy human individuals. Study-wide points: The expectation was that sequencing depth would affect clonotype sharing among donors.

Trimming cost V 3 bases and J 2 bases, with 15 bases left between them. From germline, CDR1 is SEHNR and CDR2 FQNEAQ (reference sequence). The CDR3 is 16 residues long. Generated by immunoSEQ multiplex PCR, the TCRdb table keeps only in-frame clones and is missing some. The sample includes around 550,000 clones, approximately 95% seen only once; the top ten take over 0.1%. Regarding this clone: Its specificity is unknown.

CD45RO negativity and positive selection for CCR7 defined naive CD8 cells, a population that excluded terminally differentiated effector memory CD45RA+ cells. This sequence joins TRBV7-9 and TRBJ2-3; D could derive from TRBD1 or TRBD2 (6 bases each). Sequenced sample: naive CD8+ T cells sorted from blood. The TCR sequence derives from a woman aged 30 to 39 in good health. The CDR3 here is CASSLPTRGNTDTQYF. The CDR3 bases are TGTGCCAGCAGCTTGCCGACTAGGGGGAACACAGATACGCAGTATTTT.